The source of this TCR beta chain is a study (dated by TCRdb to the early 2010s). The sample was run on an Illumina Genome Analyzer IIx. TCRdb trimmed the raw reads at Q25, called clones with MiXCR and kept productive beta chains. Rows with a matching CDR3 protein are joined into one entry that keeps the most common DNA and genes. This sample comprises some 15,000 distinct CDR3 sequences, approximately 37% of them detected only once. Jointly, the top ten make up about 15% of the sample. The CDR3 runs 16 amino acids, cysteine and phenylalanine included. Left in the record is the CDR3 DNA by itself, 48 bases read in frame from the first base. Trimming removed 1 base from V and 9 bases from J, leaving 18 bases between the germline ends. The CDR1 and CDR2 encoded by the germline V gene are LGHNA and YSLEER. In this sample, this clonotype turned up a few times. The clone's antigen remains unknown. Base qualities are missing; no much larger clone stands one base away.

The sequence links TRBV4-3 to TRBJ1-4, with TRBD1 tentatively as D gene (5 bases match). Sequenced sample: blood. This receptor was obtained from a human donor. The DNA sequence follows: TGCGCCAGCAGCCAAGGAGAGACAGCCTCCCGTCAAAAACTGTTTTTT. Translated, this gives CASSQGETASRQKLFF.